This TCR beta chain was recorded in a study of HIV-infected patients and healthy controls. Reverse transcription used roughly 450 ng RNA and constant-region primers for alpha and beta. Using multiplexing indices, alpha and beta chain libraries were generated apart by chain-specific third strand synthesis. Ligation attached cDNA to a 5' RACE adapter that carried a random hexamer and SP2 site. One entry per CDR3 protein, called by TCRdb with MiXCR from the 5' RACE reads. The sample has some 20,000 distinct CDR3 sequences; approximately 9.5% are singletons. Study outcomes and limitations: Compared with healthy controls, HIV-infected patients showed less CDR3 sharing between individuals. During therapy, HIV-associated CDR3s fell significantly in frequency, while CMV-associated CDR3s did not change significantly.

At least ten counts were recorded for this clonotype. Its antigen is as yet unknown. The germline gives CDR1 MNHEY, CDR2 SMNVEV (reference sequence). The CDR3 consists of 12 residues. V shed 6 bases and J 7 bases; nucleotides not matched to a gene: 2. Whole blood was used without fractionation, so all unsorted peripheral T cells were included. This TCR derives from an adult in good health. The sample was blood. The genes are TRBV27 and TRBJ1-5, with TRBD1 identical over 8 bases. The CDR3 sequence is CASSSGGQPQHF. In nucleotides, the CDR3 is TGTGCCAGCAGCTCAGGGGGCCAGCCCCAGCATTTT.